The T cell receptor (beta chain) under discussion was sequenced for a study of T cells in Graves' hyperthyroidism and ophthalmopathy. Study as a whole: Blood from the periphery was taken at initial diagnosis, before any treatment. Study results and limitations: Most thyroid clonotypes expanded above 0.001 appeared in blood too.

This clonotype was detected many times. The antigen remains undetermined. With 6 bases clipped from V and 5 bases from J, the junction kept 12 bases outside the gene matches. The CDR3 sequence is 15 residues long. The germline V gene has CDR1 KGHSH and CDR2 LQKENI. RNA transcripts yielded amplified TCR beta CDR3 regions. A first-round RT-PCR of the TCR CDR3 used the HTBI primer set. A single record per CDR3 protein comes from TCRdb applying MiXCR to the multiplex PCR reads. The table has approximately 400,000 distinct CDR3 sequences, around 13% seen once. V gene TRBV18 combines with J gene TRBJ1-2, with 7 bases identical to TRBD1. The TCR comes from a woman aged 55-75 years with Graves' hyperthyroidism. Sequenced material: blood. The CDR3 is CASSAAAGTEYGYTF. The CDR3 DNA reads TGTGCCAGCTCGGCAGCGGCCGGGACAGAGTATGGCTACACCTTC.